A single sample is the source of the 8 T cell receptor beta chains below, sequenced in a study of Ad26.COV2.S vaccination and SARS-CoV-2 variants. This table comes from immunoSEQ multiplex PCR, and its TCRdb copy is limited to in-frame clones, with some not included. The data hold more than 300,000 clones, with approximately 86% observed a single time. The treatment was: about 20 received Ad26.COV2.S at low or high dose, single or two shots; about 5 received placebo; per-sample allocation not given. Sample collection was performed on day 63 after the first vaccine or placebo injection. This specimen was peripheral blood, taken in a trial of Ad26.COV2.S vaccine versus placebo. The receptors originated from a person between 18 and 59 years old who received the Ad26.COV2.S COVID-19 vaccine or a placebo.

This chain's CDR3 is CAISVGQTITNYGYTF. The CDR3 DNA reads TGTGCCATCAGTGTAGGACAGACCATCACAAACTATGGCTACACCTTC. The chain couples TRBV10-3 to TRBJ1-2, with a weak D call TRBD1 (6 bases). The CDR3 sequence is 16 residues long. V lost 4 bases and J 2 bases, leaving 17 bases between the germline ends. Germline lookup yields CDR1 ENHRY and CDR2 SYGVKD.

The chain employs TRBV14 and TRBJ2-5; D tentatively fits TRBD1 or TRBD2 (6 bases each). Per the germline V gene, CDR1 is SGHDN and CDR2 is FVKESK. The CDR3 is 13 amino acids. The germline V and J ends were trimmed by 6 bases and 13 bases, with 21 bases remaining between them. The CDR3 here is CASRPRVGGRLYF. In DNA, the CDR3 is TGTGCCAGCAGACCTCGGGTCGGGGGCCGCCTGTACTTC.

The chain has TRBV5-5 and TRBJ2-3, with D possibly matching TRBD2 (5 bases). Germline CDR1 reads SGHKS; CDR2 reads YYEKEE (reference sequence). Trimming removed 1 base from V and 3 bases from J, with 15 bases in between. This CDR3 has 16 amino acids. Here the CDR3 DNA reads TGTGCCAGCAGCTTGAGTAGATTAGCGTCGACAGATACGCAGTATTTT. Its translation is CASSLSRLASTDTQYF.

The chain recombines TRBV19 with TRBJ2-7, with 9 bases fitting TRBD2. V shed 4 bases and J 3 bases; nucleotides not matched to a gene: 4. The CDR3 spans 14 residues. Germline values: CDR1 LNHDA, CDR2 SQIVND (reference sequence). The CDR3 sequence is CASSTPSGIYEQYF. DNA for the CDR3: TGTGCCAGTAGTACCCCTAGCGGGATCTACGAGCAGTACTTC.

The V and J genes are TRBV4-3 and TRBJ2-3; 11 bases agree with TRBD1. CDR3 length equals 17 residues. The junction had 8 bases not matched to a gene; V was cut back by 0 bases and J by 6 bases. Germline lookup yields CDR1 LGHNA and CDR2 YSLEER. The CDR3 region has the DNA TGCGCCAGCAGCCAAGATGATCGGACAGGGGGCTTGGATACGCAGTATTTT. It encodes CASSQDDRTGGLDTQYF.

This rearrangement joins TRBV5-1 to TRBJ2-3; 7 bases fit TRBD2. Trimming at V came to 0 bases and at J to 3 bases, leaving 10 bases not matched to a gene. CDR1 and CDR2 (germline): SGHRS, YFSETQ. The CDR3 totals 17 residues. The CDR3 region is CASSLGSWEGRTDTQYF. In DNA, the CDR3 is TGCGCCAGCAGCTTGGGATCCTGGGAGGGGAGGACAGATACGCAGTATTTT.

The chain carries TRBV7-9 and TRBJ2-7, with 12 bases fitting TRBD2. CDR3 length: 15 amino acids. Per the germline V gene, CDR1 is SEHNR and CDR2 is FQNEAQ (reference sequence). V lost 4 bases to trimming and J lost 5 bases; unmatched junction nucleotides: 6. The DNA of the CDR3 is TGTGCCAGCAGCTCCCCGGGACTAGCGGGTAACGAGCAGTACTTC. It specifies CASSSPGLAGNEQYF.

The chain has TRBV25-1 and TRBJ2-3, with no clear D. The length of the CDR3 is 12 residues. Germline CDR1 reads MGHDK; CDR2 reads SYGVNS. Between the trimmed V and J ends, which lost 0 bases and 7 bases, there was a span of 5 bases. The CDR3 is CASSEYANTQYF. CDR3 bases: TGTGCCAGCAGTGAATACGCGAATACGCAGTATTTT.